One and the same sample provided the 8 T cell receptor beta chains below, sequenced in a study of OX40 agonist ivuxolimab in advanced cancers. Measured with immunoSEQ multiplex PCR; TCRdb has only the in-frame clones, and not every one. The profile covers 69,000 or so clones, with around 89% appearing a single time and around 6% taken by the ten largest. This specimen was CD4+ or CD8+ T cells sorted from blood, taken in a trial of the OX40 agonist ivuxolimab. The receptors were gathered from an adult with an advanced solid tumor such as melanoma, head and neck, liver or kidney cancer.

V usage is TRBV4-1 and J usage is TRBJ1-3; D is possibly TRBD1 (6 bases). The CDR3 contains 16 residues. Per the germline V gene, CDR1 is MGHRA and CDR2 is YSYEKL. V was shortened by 2 bases and J by 4 bases, with 15 bases between the two germline ends. In DNA, the CDR3 is TGCGCCAGCAGCCAACTTGCCGGACAGCAAGGAAACACCATATATTTT. Protein: CASSQLAGQQGNTIYF.

This clone was counted a few times. The J gene is TRBJ1-1, the V gene TRBV18; D remains unclear. The CDR3 has 12 residues. The germline V and J ends were trimmed by 0 bases and 5 bases, with 4 bases remaining between them. Germline V gene lookup returns CDR1 KGHSH and CDR2 LQKENI. In DNA form, the CDR3 reads TGTGCCAGCTCACCACCGGGTACTGAAGCTTTCTTT. This codes for CASSPPGTEAFF. The whole variable domain, filled in from reference TRBV18 and TRBJ1-1, reads NAGVMQNPRHLVRRRGQEARLRCSPMKGHSHVYWYRQLPEEGLKFMVYLQKENIIDESGMPKERFSAEFPKEGPSILRIQQVVRGDSAAYFCASSPPGTEAFFGQGTRLTVV.

The rearrangement uses TRBV5-1 and TRBJ2-7; tentative D call: TRBD2 (5 bases). V lost 1 base and J 2 bases, leaving 7 bases between the germline ends. This CDR3 has 13 residues. Looked up from germline, CDR1 is SGHRS and CDR2 is YFSETQ. This chain's CDR3 is CASSLTGTYEQYF. As DNA, the CDR3 is TGCGCCAGCAGCTTGACGGGGACCTACGAGCAGTACTTC.

The rearrangement links TRBV27 to TRBJ1-2; no reliable D call. This CDR3 spans 14 amino acids. Germline-derived CDR1 and CDR2 are MNHEY and SMNVEV (reference sequence). With 5 bases removed from V and 7 bases from J, the gap between germline ends came to 17 bases. The CDR3, as DNA: TGTGCCAGCAGTCCTCGGACCGCGAAGGCTGGCTACACCTTC. Translation gives CASSPRTAKAGYTF.

The gene calls are TRBV28 and TRBJ2-2; D is undetermined. The CDR3 sequence is 13 residues long. Trimming took off 5 bases at V and 4 bases at J, with 8 bases between the two ends. Germline CDR1 MDHEN, CDR2 SYDVKM. This chain's CDR3 is CASSPIITGELFF. The CDR3, as DNA: TGTGCCAGCAGTCCGATTATCACCGGGGAGCTGTTTTTT.

V usage is TRBV29-1 and J usage is TRBJ2-1, with D unresolved. CDR3 size: 13 residues. CDR1 is SQVTM, CDR2 ANQGSEA, per germline. Between the trimmed V and J ends, which lost 7 bases and 4 bases, there was a span of 14 bases. CDR3 residues: CSALTVLYNEQFF. CDR3 DNA: TGCAGCGCACTAACAGTGCTGTACAATGAGCAGTTCTTC.

This chain connects TRBV19 to TRBJ2-7; D perhaps matches TRBD1 (6 bases). The CDR3 is 15 residues long. Trimming cost V 2 bases and J 4 bases, with 15 bases left between them. CDR1 and CDR2 (germline): LNHDA, SQIVND (reference sequence). DNA of the CDR3: TGTGCCAGTAGTATACAGGGGAAGAAGGGGTACGAGCAGTACTTC. Protein sequence: CASSIQGKKGYEQYF.

This chain uses TRBV6-5 with TRBJ1-1, with 8 bases identical to TRBD1. Trimming took 2 bases from V and 3 from J; bases not matched to a gene: 2. The germline V gene has CDR1 MNHEY and CDR2 SVGAGI. CDR3 length: 14 amino acids. The CDR3 protein is CASSYMGQDTEAFF. As DNA, the CDR3 is TGTGCCAGCAGTTACATGGGACAGGACACTGAAGCTTTCTTT.